This T cell receptor (beta chain) was identified in a study of identifying expanded T cells in peripheral blood. Study-level points and caveats: Over approximately two and four weeks, about 15 and 19 clones changed, versus 1.2 between replicates. Variance in clone template counts between approximately two-week samples significantly increased with total template count across all healthy donors.

Healthy donors had no documented immune events, such as infections, while sampled. In the case of this clone: The antigen is unknown.

Profiling relied on immunoSEQ multiplex PCR, and the TCRdb table lists in-frame clones only, not all of them. In the table there are about 100,000 clones, over 80% of which are singletons. V was cut by 0 bases and J by 1 base, with 16 bases left in between. CDR1 SGHRS and CDR2 YFSETQ come from the germline V gene. This CDR3 comprises 17 residues. V is TRBV5-1 and J is TRBJ2-5; D might be TRBD1 or TRBD2, each matching 5 bases. The sequence derives from a person aged 18 to 70 in good health. The sequencing sample was made of blood. The chain's CDR3 is CASSLAPSIGTQETQYF. As DNA, the CDR3 is TGCGCCAGCAGCTTGGCTCCTTCCATCGGGACCCAAGAGACCCAGTACTTC. The full variable domain, in which reference TRBV5-1 and TRBJ2-5 provide the parts outside the CDR3, is KAGVTQTPRYLIKTRGQQVTLSCSPISGHRSVSWYQQTPGQGLQFLFEYFSETQRNKGNFPGRFSGRQFSNSRSEMNVSTLELGDSALYLCASSLAPSIGTQETQYFGPGTRLLVL.